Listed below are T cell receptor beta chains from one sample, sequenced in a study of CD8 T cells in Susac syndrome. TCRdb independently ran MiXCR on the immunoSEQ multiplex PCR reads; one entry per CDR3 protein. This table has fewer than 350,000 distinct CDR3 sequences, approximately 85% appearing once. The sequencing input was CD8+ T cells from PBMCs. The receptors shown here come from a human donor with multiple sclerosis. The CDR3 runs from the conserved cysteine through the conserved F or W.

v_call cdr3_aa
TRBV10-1 CASSELATGGELFF
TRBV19 CASSIGGGAYEQYF
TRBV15 CATSDLEREGLNEQFF
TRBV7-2 CASSPGLAGATQETQYF
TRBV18 CASSRPGTGHYEQYF
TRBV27 CASSFGLPVAKNIQYF
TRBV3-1 CASSHTSGRAWEEQFF
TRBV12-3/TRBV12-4 CASSLVRTPRSAMHGYTF
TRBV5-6 CASNPLLENTGELFF
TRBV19 CASSSRLAGVVNEQFF
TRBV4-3 CASSQGGGSQETQYF
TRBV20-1 CSAALWADSTDTQYF
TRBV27 CASSGGTTGYNEQFF
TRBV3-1 CASSQDLADSYNEQFF
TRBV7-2 CASSLASHLQTYEQYF
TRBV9 CASSVGQDLPGANVLTF
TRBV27 CASSFGRAGSYEQYF
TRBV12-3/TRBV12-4 CASSLGALGLAVTDTQYF
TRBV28 CASSLTGGSQYF
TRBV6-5 CASSYALHSSYEQYF
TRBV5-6 CASSLAKTGYREGSYNEQFF
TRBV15 CATSREGRLTEAFF
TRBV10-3 CAIRGIMGTEAFF
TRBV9 CASSTNGLGGRDTQYF
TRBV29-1 CSVLSYSETVTEAFF
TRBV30 CAWSVDYNEQYF
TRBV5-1 CASSLTFGSNQPQHF
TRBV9 CASSRSRERPTDTQYF
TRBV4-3 CASSQEGQGATDTQYF
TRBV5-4 CASSLGLAGGTTYEQYF
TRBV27 CASSLQGSGNTIYF
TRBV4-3 CASSQELGNTGELFF
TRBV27 CASSLLGTAEAFF
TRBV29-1 CSARILNYNEQFF
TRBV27 CASSPPDRGPDTQYF
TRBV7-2 CASSLELDTDTQYF
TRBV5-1 CASSLVWGPSYEQYF
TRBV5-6 CASSSPIQPQHF
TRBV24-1 CATSVSGSTEAFF
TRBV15 CATSRGVSGISTDTQYF
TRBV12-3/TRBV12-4 CASSLEGEGYEQYF
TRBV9 CASSVAQDSQGYTF